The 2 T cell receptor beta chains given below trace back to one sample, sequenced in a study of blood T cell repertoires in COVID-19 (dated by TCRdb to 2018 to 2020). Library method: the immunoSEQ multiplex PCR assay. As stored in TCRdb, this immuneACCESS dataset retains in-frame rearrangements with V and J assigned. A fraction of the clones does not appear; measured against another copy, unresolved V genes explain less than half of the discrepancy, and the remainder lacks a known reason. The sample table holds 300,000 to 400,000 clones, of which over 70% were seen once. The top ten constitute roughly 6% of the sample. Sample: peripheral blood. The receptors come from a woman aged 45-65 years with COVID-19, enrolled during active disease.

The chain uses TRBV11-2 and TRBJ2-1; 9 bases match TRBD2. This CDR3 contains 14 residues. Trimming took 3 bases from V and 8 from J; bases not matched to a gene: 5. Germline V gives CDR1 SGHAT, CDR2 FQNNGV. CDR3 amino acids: CASSFASGKDEQFF. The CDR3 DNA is TGTGCCAGCAGCTTCGCTAGCGGGAAGGATGAGCAGTTCTTC.

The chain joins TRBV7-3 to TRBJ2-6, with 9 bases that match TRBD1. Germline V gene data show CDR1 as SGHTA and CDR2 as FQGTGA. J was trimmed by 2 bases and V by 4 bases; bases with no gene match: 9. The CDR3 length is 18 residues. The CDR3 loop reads CASSSIDRGFAGANVLTF. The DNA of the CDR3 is TGTGCCAGCAGCTCCATTGACAGGGGGTTTGCTGGGGCCAACGTCCTGACTTTC. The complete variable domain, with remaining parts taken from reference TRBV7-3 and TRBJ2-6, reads GAGVSQTPSNKVTEKGKYVELRCDPISGHTALYWYRQSLGQGPEFLIYFQGTGAADDSGLPNDRFFAVRPEGSVSTLKIQRTERGDSAVYLCASSSIDRGFAGANVLTFGAGSRLTVL.